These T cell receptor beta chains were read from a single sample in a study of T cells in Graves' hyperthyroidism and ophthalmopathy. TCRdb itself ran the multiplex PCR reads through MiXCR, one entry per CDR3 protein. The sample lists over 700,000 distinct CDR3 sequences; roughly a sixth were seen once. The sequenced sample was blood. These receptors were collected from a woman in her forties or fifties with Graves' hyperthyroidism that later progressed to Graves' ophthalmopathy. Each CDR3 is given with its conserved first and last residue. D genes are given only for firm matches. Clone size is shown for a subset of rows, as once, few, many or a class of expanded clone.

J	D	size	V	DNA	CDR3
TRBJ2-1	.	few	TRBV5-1	TGCGCCAGCAGCCTGATATCCTACAATGAGCAGTTCTTC	CASSLISYNEQFF
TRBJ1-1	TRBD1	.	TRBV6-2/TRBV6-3	TGTGCCAGCAGGGTAATACCGGGACAGGGGGCCGGCGCTGAAGCTTTCTTT	CASRVIPGQGAGAEAFF
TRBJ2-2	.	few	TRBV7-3	TGTGCCAGCAGCCCCTCGGGGCCGAACACCGGGGAGCTGTTTTTT	CASSPSGPNTGELFF
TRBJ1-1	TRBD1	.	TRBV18	TGTGCCAGCTCACCCGGGACAGTCGGTTTGAACACTGAAGCTTTCTTT	CASSPGTVGLNTEAFF
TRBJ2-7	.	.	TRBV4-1	TGCGCCAGCAGCCAAGATTCTCGGTTAGCGAGCTACGAGCAGTACTTC	CASSQDSRLASYEQYF
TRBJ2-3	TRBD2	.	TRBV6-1	TGTGCCAGCAGTTCCCCTCCGGGACTAGCGGGAGATACGCAGTATTTT	CASSSPPGLAGDTQYF
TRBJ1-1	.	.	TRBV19	TGTGCCAGTAGTATCCAGGTGGACTCTGAAGCTTTCTTT	CASSIQVDSEAFF
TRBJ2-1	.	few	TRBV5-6	TGTGCCAGCAGCTTGTACGGGGACCCGTTCTTC	CASSLYGDPFF
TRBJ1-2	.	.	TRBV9	TGTGCCAGCAGCGTAGTGGATGGACCCTATGGCTACACCTTC	CASSVVDGPYGYTF
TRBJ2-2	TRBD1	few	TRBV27	TGTGCCAGCAGTACGAGCGGACAGGGGGGAGACACCGGGGAGCTGTTTTTT	CASSTSGQGGDTGELFF